The 2 T cell receptor beta chains presented below share a single source sample, sequenced in a study of T cell changes during pregnancy in multiple sclerosis. TCRdb's copy holds only in-frame clones and misses some; the assay was immunoSEQ multiplex PCR. There are about 41,000 clones in the sample; 89% occur only once, and more than 0.6% lies in the top ten. The sequencing here drew on CD4+ T cells from peripheral blood mononuclear cells, taken in the first trimester of pregnancy. These receptors were obtained from a female donor with multiple sclerosis, enrolled in a pregnancy study.

The chain has TRBV28 and TRBJ2-5; D is undetermined. Germline lookup yields CDR1 MDHEN and CDR2 SYDVKM. The V end lost 6 bases, the J end lost 3 bases, and 5 bases lay between the germline ends. The CDR3 has 11 amino acids. CDR3 residues: CASSPKETQYF. CDR3 in DNA: TGTGCCAGCAGCCCTAAAGAGACCCAGTACTTC.

This chain uses TRBV19 with TRBJ2-1, with 9 bases matching TRBD2. There are 15 residues in the CDR3. Germline lookup yields CDR1 LNHDA and CDR2 SQIVND (reference sequence). After removal of 9 bases from V and 8 bases from J, the junction contained 14 bases not matched to a gene. The CDR3 sequence is CASAPGGRVGDEQFF. The CDR3 DNA follows: TGTGCCAGCGCCCCCGGCGGGAGGGTAGGGGATGAGCAGTTCTTC.